These 19 T cell receptor beta chains were sequenced from one sample in a study of shared clonotypes between healthy human individuals. Here immunoSEQ multiplex PCR was the method, and the copy in TCRdb shows in-frame clones only, minus some. The data contain over a million clones, approximately 97% of them singletons. Sample: naive CD4+ T cells sorted from blood. Subset: CD45RA+ positively selected. These receptors came from a man under 40 in good health.

V is TRBV27 and J is TRBJ2-7; 9 bases fit TRBD1. Losses at the gene ends were 6 bases for V and 1 base for J; bases not matched to a gene: 7. Germline V gene lookup returns CDR1 MNHEY and CDR2 SMNVEV (reference sequence). The length of the CDR3 is 15 residues. This CDR3 is CASRPRDRVSYEQYF. The CDR3 DNA follows: TGTGCCAGCAGACCCCGGGACAGGGTTTCCTACGAGCAGTACTTC.

V gene TRBV5-4 combines with J gene TRBJ1-1; tentatively, D is TRBD1 (5 bases). Per the germline V gene, CDR1 is SGHNT and CDR2 is YYREEE (reference sequence). The CDR3 runs to 17 residues. Deletions cut 2 bases from V and 6 bases from J, with 23 bases between. In DNA, the CDR3 is TGTGCCAGCAGCTTTCAGAATCGTTGGAGGGGAGACCCTGAAGCTTTCTTT. Translation: CASSFQNRWRGDPEAFF.

The chain couples TRBV6-1 to TRBJ2-7; no clear D. The germline V and J ends were trimmed by 7 bases and 4 bases, with 17 bases remaining between them. Germline V CDR1 and CDR2: MNHNS, SASEGT. The CDR3 contains 14 residues. The CDR3 nucleotides read TGTGCCAGCATTCGGAGCAGGAACACTTACGAGCAGTACTTC. Encoded protein: CASIRSRNTYEQYF.

This sequence joins TRBV2 and TRBJ1-2, with D uncertain. Germline V gene lookup returns CDR1 SNHLY and CDR2 FYNNEI. The CDR3 loop spans 17 amino acids. Between the trimmed V and J ends, which lost 5 bases and 6 bases, there was a span of 25 bases. The CDR3 loop reads CASSLTAGPTGSDGYTF. For the CDR3, the DNA is TGTGCCAGCAGTTTAACGGCGGGTCCTACTGGTTCGGATGGCTACACCTTC.

This clone occurred once. This chain uses TRBV2 with TRBJ2-3; D is unresolved. Germline V lookup: CDR1 SNHLY, CDR2 FYNNEI. The CDR3 extends over 14 amino acids. Trimming shortened V by 4 bases and J by 0 bases, and 8 bases separated the two germline ends. This chain's CDR3 is CASSGLFSTDTQYF. CDR3 bases: TGTGCCAGCAGTGGACTCTTTAGCACAGATACGCAGTATTTT.

Comment on this clone: Other DNA sequences in the same sample also yield this CDR3. The chain combines TRBV7-9 with TRBJ1-1, with a weak D call TRBD1 (5 bases). The germline V and J ends were trimmed by 4 bases and 4 bases, with 10 bases remaining between them. Germline-derived CDR1 and CDR2 are SEHNR and FQNEAQ (reference sequence). This CDR3 has 13 amino acids. The CDR3 DNA is TGTGCCAGCAGCTCGCAGGGTGGCACTGAAGCTTTCTTT. This encodes CASSSQGGTEAFF. Supplemented by reference TRBV7-9 and TRBJ1-1, the full variable domain reads DTGVSQNPRHKITKRGQNVTFRCDPISEHNRLYWYRQTLGQGPEFLTYFQNEAQLEKSRLLSDRFSAERPKGSFSTLEIQRTEQGDSAMYLCASSSQGGTEAFFGQGTRLTVV.

The rearrangement links TRBV7-9 to TRBJ2-3; 12 bases match TRBD2. Per germline, CDR1 SEHNR and CDR2 FQNEAQ (reference sequence). The length of the CDR3 is 17 residues. V shed 5 bases, J shed 2 bases, and the junction held 8 bases outside the gene matches. The CDR3 DNA reads TGTGCCAGCAGCCCCCGGACTAGCGGGACCGACACAGATACGCAGTATTTT. Translated: CASSPRTSGTDTDTQYF.

Remarks on this clone: Other nucleotide sequences in the sample specify the same CDR3. CDR3 nucleotide sequence: TGTGCCAGCAGTTACTCGGCTAGCGGGAGCTCCTACGAGCAGTACTTC. Translating it yields CASSYSASGSSYEQYF. The gene calls are TRBV6-6 and TRBJ2-7; 10 positions match TRBD2. The CDR3 length is 16 residues. With 0 bases clipped from V and 0 bases from J, the junction kept 2 bases outside the gene matches. From germline, CDR1 is MNHNY and CDR2 SVGAGI (reference sequence).

The genes are TRBV9 and TRBJ2-2; maybe TRBD1 (6 bases). Trimming cost V 0 bases and J 7 bases, with 13 bases left between them. Germline lookup yields CDR1 SGDLS and CDR2 YYNGEE. This CDR3 has 15 residues. The CDR3 sequence is CASSVEGQGYGELFF. The CDR3 coding sequence is TGTGCCAGCAGCGTAGAGGGACAAGGGTACGGGGAGCTGTTTTTT.

As to this clone: Other nucleotide sequences in the sample specify the same CDR3. J is TRBJ2-7 and V is TRBV4-2; 7 bases map to TRBD2. J lost 1 base, V lost 1 base, and 4 bases had no gene match. The CDR3 totals 15 residues. Looked up from germline, CDR1 is LGHNA and CDR2 is YNFKEQ. Here the CDR3 reads CASSQVAGVSYEQYF. The CDR3 bases are TGTGCCAGCAGCCAAGTAGCGGGCGTTTCCTACGAGCAGTACTTC.

This chain connects TRBV6-5 to TRBJ1-3, with D uncertain. The CDR3 consists of 15 residues. V shed 10 bases and J shed 0 bases, with 16 bases lying between them. Germline values: CDR1 MNHEY, CDR2 SVGAGI. CDR3 sequence: CATRQVPYSGNTIYF. In DNA, the CDR3 is TGTGCCACCCGTCAGGTCCCCTACTCTGGAAACACCATATATTTT.

The genes are TRBV18 and TRBJ2-1; either TRBD1 or TRBD2 may fit D (7 bases each). Germline CDR1 is KGHSH and CDR2 is LQKENI. V lost 4 bases to trimming and J lost 7 bases, with 26 bases between them. This CDR3 spans 18 amino acids. The CDR3 sequence is CASSLSPGGGQGVNEQFF. CDR3 nucleotides: TGTGCCAGCTCACTTTCGCCGGGGGGCGGCCAGGGGGTGAATGAGCAGTTCTTC. Complete variable domain (other parts from reference TRBV18 and TRBJ2-1): NAGVMQNPRHLVRRRGQEARLRCSPMKGHSHVYWYRQLPEEGLKFMVYLQKENIIDESGMPKERFSAEFPKEGPSILRIQQVVRGDSAAYFCASSLSPGGGQGVNEQFFGPGTRLTVL.

The rearrangement uses TRBV20-1 and TRBJ2-5; no clear D gene. Trimming took 7 bases from V and 1 from J, leaving 7 bases between them. CDR3 length: 11 amino acids. CDR1 DFQATT and CDR2 SNEGSKA come from the germline V gene (reference sequence). The CDR3 loop is CSVKVQETQYF. CDR3 bases: TGCAGTGTAAAAGTCCAAGAGACCCAGTACTTC.

The chain carries TRBV6-5 and TRBJ1-4; the D is unclear. Germline CDR1 reads MNHEY; CDR2 reads SVGAGI. The CDR3 spans 15 residues. V shed 0 bases and J shed 8 bases, with 13 bases lying between them. CDR3 region: CASSYSNTRLEKLFF. CDR3 bases: TGTGCCAGCAGTTACTCGAACACAAGACTAGAAAAACTGTTTTTT.

This sequence joins TRBV27 and TRBJ2-1; the D gene is possibly TRBD2 (6 bases). CDR3 length equals 16 residues. Trimming removed 7 bases from V and 6 bases from J, with 22 bases in between. Germline assignment: CDR1 MNHEY and CDR2 SMNVEV (reference sequence). The CDR3 loop reads CASKSPLGGSRNEQFF. CDR3 sequence (DNA): TGTGCCAGCAAATCCCCACTAGGAGGGTCGCGCAATGAGCAGTTCTTC.

The CDR3, as DNA: TGTGCCAGCAGTGAAGTGGGACTACAAAATGAGCAGTTCTTC. Its protein product is CASSEVGLQNEQFF. The V gene is TRBV9, the J gene TRBJ2-1, with TRBD2 identical over 7 bases. Unmatched junction bases numbered 9, after V lost 5 bases and J lost 7 bases. Germline-derived CDR1 and CDR2 are SGDLS and YYNGEE. This CDR3 is built from 14 residues.

V gene TRBV29-1 combines with J gene TRBJ1-2, with unresolved D. The germline gives CDR1 SQVTM, CDR2 ANQGSEA. The CDR3 extends over 12 amino acids. Trimming removed 3 bases from V and 9 bases from J, with 14 bases in between. The CDR3 coding sequence is TGCAGCGTTGATTCCGGTCTCGTAAGCTACACCTTC. It translates to CSVDSGLVSYTF.

The chain's CDR3 is CASSRVEALYNEQFF. CDR3 coding DNA: TGTGCCAGCAGCCGAGTAGAGGCCCTATACAATGAGCAGTTCTTC. The chain is built from TRBV6-5 and TRBJ2-1; D unclear. The CDR3 consists of 15 residues. The germline CDR1 and CDR2 sequences are MNHEY and SVGAGI. V dropped 6 bases and J dropped 4 bases, with 16 bases sitting between them.

The chain recombines TRBV7-8 with TRBJ2-5; no clear D gene. Germline V gene data show CDR1 as SGHVS and CDR2 as FQNEAQ. V was clipped by 5 bases and J by 1 base, with 8 bases between them. The CDR3 contains 13 residues. CDR3: CASSLGPQETQYF. The CDR3 nucleotides are TGTGCCAGCAGCCTCGGACCCCAAGAGACCCAGTACTTC. Full variable domain (remainder filled in from reference TRBV7-8 and TRBJ2-5): GAGVSQSPRYKVAKRGQDVALRCDPISGHVSLFWYQQALGQGPEFLTYFQNEAQLDKSGLPSDRFFAERPEGSVSTLKIQRTQQEDSAVYLCASSLGPQETQYFGPGTRLLVL.